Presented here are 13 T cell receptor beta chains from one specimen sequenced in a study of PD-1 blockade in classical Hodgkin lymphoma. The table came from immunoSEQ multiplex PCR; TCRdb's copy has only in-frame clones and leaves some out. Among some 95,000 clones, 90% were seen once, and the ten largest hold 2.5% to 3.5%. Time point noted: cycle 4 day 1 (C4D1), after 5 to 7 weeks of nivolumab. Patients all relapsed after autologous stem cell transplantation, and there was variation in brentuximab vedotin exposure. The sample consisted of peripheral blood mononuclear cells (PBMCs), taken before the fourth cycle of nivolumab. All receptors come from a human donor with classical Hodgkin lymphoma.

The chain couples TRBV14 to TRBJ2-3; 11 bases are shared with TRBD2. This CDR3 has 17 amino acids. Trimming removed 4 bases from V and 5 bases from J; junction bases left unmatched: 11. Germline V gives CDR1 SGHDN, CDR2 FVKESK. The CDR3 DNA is TGTGCCAGCAGCCCAGAAGGGGTAGCGGGGGGGAAAGATACGCAGTATTTT. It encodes CASSPEGVAGGKDTQYF.

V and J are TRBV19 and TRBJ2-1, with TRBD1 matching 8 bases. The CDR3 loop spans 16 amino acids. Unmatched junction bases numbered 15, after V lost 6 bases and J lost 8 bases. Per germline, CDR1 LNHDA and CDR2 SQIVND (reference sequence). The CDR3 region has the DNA TGTGCCAGTAGAAACGGGGGCAGGGGGCTCATGGATGAGCAGTTCTTC. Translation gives CASRNGGRGLMDEQFF. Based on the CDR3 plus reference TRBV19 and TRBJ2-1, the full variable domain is DGGITQSPKYLFRKEGQNVTLSCEQNLNHDAMYWYRQDPGQGLRLIYYSQIVNDFQKGDIAEGYSVSREKKESFPLTVTSAQKNPTAFYLCASRNGGRGLMDEQFFGPGTRLTVL.

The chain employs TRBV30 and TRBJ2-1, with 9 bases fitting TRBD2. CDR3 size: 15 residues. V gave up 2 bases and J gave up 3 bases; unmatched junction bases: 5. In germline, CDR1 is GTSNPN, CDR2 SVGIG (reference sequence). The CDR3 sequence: CAWSHSGGGYNEQFF. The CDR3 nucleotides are TGTGCCTGGAGTCATAGCGGGGGCGGCTACAATGAGCAGTTCTTC.

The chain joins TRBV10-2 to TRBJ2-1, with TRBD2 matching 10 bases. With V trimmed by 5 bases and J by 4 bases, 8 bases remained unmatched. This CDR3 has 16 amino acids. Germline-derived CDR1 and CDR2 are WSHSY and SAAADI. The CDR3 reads CASSSPSGGPYNEQFF. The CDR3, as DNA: TGCGCCAGCAGTTCCCCTAGCGGGGGCCCGTACAATGAGCAGTTCTTC.

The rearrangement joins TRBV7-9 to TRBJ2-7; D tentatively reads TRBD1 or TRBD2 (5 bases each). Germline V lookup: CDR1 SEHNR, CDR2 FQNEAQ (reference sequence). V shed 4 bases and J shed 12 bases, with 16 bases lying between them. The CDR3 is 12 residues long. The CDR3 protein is CASSSKEGLLYF. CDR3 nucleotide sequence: TGTGCCAGCAGCTCAAAAGAGGGGTTGCTGTACTTC.

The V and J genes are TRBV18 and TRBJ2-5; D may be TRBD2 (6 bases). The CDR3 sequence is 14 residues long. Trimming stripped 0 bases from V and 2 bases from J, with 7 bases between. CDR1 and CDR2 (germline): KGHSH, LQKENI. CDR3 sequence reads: CASSPPSGQETQYF. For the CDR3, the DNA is TGTGCCAGCTCACCACCGAGCGGGCAAGAGACCCAGTACTTC.

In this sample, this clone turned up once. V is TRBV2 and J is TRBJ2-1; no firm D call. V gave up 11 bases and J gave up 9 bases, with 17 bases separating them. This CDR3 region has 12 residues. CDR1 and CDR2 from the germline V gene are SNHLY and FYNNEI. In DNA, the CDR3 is TGTGCCGTAGAGATGTCGGTTCGTGAGCAGTTCTTC. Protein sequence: CAVEMSVREQFF.

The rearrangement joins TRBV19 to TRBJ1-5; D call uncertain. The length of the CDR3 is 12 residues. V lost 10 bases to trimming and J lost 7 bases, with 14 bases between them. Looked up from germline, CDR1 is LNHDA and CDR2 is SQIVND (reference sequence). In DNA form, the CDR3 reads TGTGCCACCAATAAGGGCGGGCAGCCCCAGCATTTT. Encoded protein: CATNKGGQPQHF.

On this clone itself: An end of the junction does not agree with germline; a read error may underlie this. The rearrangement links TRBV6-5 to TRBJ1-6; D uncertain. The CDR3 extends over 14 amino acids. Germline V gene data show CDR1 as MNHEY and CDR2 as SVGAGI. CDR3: CASSYWPIDSPLHF. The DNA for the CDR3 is TGTGCCAGCAGCTACTGGCCAATTGACTCACCCCTCCACTTT.

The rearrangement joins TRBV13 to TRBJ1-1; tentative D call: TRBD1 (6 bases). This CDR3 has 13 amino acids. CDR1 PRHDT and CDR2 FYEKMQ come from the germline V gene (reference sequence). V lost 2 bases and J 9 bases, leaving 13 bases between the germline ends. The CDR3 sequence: CASSLFQGSQAFF. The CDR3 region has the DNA TGTGCCAGCAGCTTATTTCAGGGGTCTCAAGCTTTCTTT.

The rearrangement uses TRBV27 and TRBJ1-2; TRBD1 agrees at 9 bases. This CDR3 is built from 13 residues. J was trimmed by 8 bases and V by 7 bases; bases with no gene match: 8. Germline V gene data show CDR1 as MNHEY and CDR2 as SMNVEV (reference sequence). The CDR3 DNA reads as TGTGCCAGCACCAATGGACAGGGGAAGGGCTACACCTTC. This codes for CASTNGQGKGYTF.

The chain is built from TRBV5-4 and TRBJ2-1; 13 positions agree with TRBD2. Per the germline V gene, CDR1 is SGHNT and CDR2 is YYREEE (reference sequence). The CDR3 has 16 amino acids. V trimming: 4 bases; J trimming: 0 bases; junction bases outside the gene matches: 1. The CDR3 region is CASSRLAGGSYNEQFF. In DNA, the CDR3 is TGTGCCAGCAGCCGACTAGCGGGGGGCTCCTACAATGAGCAGTTCTTC.

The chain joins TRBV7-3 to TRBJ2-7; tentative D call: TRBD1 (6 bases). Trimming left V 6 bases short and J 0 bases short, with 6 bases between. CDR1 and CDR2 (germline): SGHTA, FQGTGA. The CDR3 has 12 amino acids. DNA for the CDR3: TGTGCCAGCAGGGACAGCTCCTACGAGCAGTACTTC. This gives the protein CASRDSSYEQYF.